The entry that follows covers one T cell receptor beta chain sequence. This entry belongs to a study of blood T cell repertoires in COVID-19. Study-wide context: PBMCs, B-cell-depleted T cells, or T cells provided the cDNA or gDNA that made up the material.

Study processing details: Nucleated cell number was recorded as an estimate derived from reference gene primer amplification. Produced via immunoSEQ multiplex PCR; TCRdb's table is partial and in-frame only. V, J and clone size are taken as reported in that table, and D and trimming were inferred from the DNA itself. Altogether roughly 100,000 clones are present, approximately 82% being singletons, with the ten largest covering more than 9%. Trimming shortened V by 2 bases and J by 2 bases, and 12 bases separated the two germline ends. Looked up from germline, CDR1 is MNHEY and CDR2 is SVGEGT. This CDR3 is built from 15 residues.

The TCR was taken from an older man with acute or convalescent COVID-19. The source material was peripheral blood. The V call is TRBV6-2 or TRBV6-3, the J call TRBJ2-5, with a weak D call TRBD1 (5 bases). The CDR3 spells CASSYVGAGQETQYF. The CDR3 DNA is TGTGCCAGCAGTTACGTTGGGGCAGGGCAAGAGACCCAGTACTTC.